The T cell receptor (beta chain) under discussion was sequenced for a study of glioma-infiltrating T cells after dendritic cell vaccination. For the study at large: Autologous tumor lysate-pulsed dendritic cell vaccination was given between the early 2000s and the early 2010s. Regarding the study as a whole: Patients with more pretreatment TILs had longer time to progression and survival.

This sample's time point: after dendritic cell vaccination, including at tumor progression/relapse. The V segment lost 0 bases and the J segment 0 bases; nucleotides outside the gene matches: 8. The CDR3 spans 18 residues. Germline V gene data show CDR1 as LNHDA and CDR2 as SQIVND (reference sequence). Comments on this clone: Its antigen is not known.

The PCR used 60 V beta and 13 J beta primers. Sequencing used immunoSEQ multiplex PCR; TCRdb keeps in-frame clones, though not all of them. The sample holds over 75,000 clones, approximately 75% seen once. The V and J genes are TRBV19 and TRBJ2-1; 7 bases align to TRBD2. This clonotype was obtained from a human donor with glioblastoma. This specimen consisted of blood, obtained after dendritic cell vaccination. CDR3 residues: CASSIEGAGTSSYNEQFF. CDR3 coding DNA: TGTGCCAGTAGTATAGAGGGAGCGGGGACGAGCTCCTACAATGAGCAGTTCTTC.